This T cell receptor beta chain was recovered during a study of beta chain features in type 1 diabetes. This clone was seen a few times. Its specificity is not known. Study outcomes and limitations: Among all four CD4+ subsets, Type 1 diabetes patients had TCRB CDR3s that were moderately but significantly shorter. In type 1 diabetes patients, VDJ junctions had fewer insertions; deletions at these junctions were more frequent.

Looked up from germline, CDR1 is MDHEN and CDR2 is SYDVKM. CDR3 length: 11 residues. V shed 7 bases and J shed 0 bases, with 4 bases lying between them. Expressed TCRB transcripts got sequenced, as all isolated RNA was reverse transcribed. Libraries were prepared by immunoSEQ multiplex PCR; TCRdb keeps only in-frame clonotypes and omits some of them. Of fewer than 350,000 clones in the sample, approximately 16% were seen once. The TCR was taken from a man younger than 35 with type 1 diabetes. Material: naive CD4+ T cells from blood. The V gene is TRBV28, the J gene TRBJ2-7; D remains unclear. In nucleotides, the CDR3 is TGTGCCAGCACCTCCTCCTACGAGCAGTACTTC. Translation gives CASTSSYEQYF. The full variable domain, completed using reference TRBV28 and TRBJ2-7, is DVKVTQSSRYLVKRTGEKVFLECVQDMDHENMFWYRQDPGLGLRLIYFSYDVKMKEKGDIPEGYSVSREKKERFSLILESASTNQTSMYLCASTSSYEQYFGPGTRLTVT.